These 12 T cell receptor beta chains share one sample of origin, sequenced in a study of blood T cell repertoires in COVID-19. The assay was immunoSEQ multiplex PCR, and TCRdb's table has in-frame clones only and misses some. The data show fewer than 400,000 clones, just under 90% seen once. The source material was peripheral blood. These receptor sequences come from a woman aged 30 to 39 with COVID-19, enrolled during active disease.

The rearrangement uses TRBV5-1 and TRBJ2-5; 8 bases are shared with TRBD1. V trimming: 4 bases; J trimming: 4 bases; junction bases outside the gene matches: 6. This CDR3 region has 14 residues. Germline loops: CDR1 SGHRS, CDR2 YFSETQ. As DNA, the CDR3 is TGCGCCAGCAGCCTGACAGGGGTTGGAGAGACCCAGTACTTC. Translation gives CASSLTGVGETQYF.

Worth noting for this clone: At the DNA level, this CDR3 is encoded by other sequences in the same sample as well. The gene calls are TRBV7-9 and TRBJ1-2; D call uncertain. Per germline, CDR1 SEHNR and CDR2 FQNEAQ (reference sequence). The CDR3 spans 14 residues. With 1 base removed from V and 2 bases from J, the gap between germline ends came to 8 bases. Here the CDR3 DNA reads TGTGCCAGCAGCTTAGTTTCAGTGAACTATGGCTACACCTTC. Its protein product is CASSLVSVNYGYTF. The full variable domain, with the rest looked up from reference TRBV7-9 and TRBJ1-2, is DTGVSQNPRHKITKRGQNVTFRCDPISEHNRLYWYRQTLGQGPEFLTYFQNEAQLEKSRLLSDRFSAERPKGSFSTLEIQRTEQGDSAMYLCASSLVSVNYGYTFGSGTRLTVV.

The chain links TRBV6-5 to TRBJ1-3; tentative D call: TRBD1 (5 bases). The CDR3 extends over 15 amino acids. V lost 4 bases and J 5 bases, leaving 15 bases between the germline ends. Germline loops: CDR1 MNHEY, CDR2 SVGAGI. The CDR3 nucleotides are TGTGCCAGCAGTTGGGGCCAAAAGGGGAGAAACACCATATATTTT. Translated, it gives CASSWGQKGRNTIYF.

This clone was observed once. The chain is built from TRBV2 and TRBJ2-1; 14 positions agree with TRBD2. Germline CDR1 and CDR2: SNHLY and FYNNEI. J lost 10 bases, V lost 5 bases, and 7 bases had no gene match. The CDR3 loop spans 15 amino acids. As DNA, the CDR3 is TGTGCCAGCAGTACCGGGACTAGCGGGGGCGGGGAGCAGTTCTTC. Amino acid sequence: CASSTGTSGGGEQFF.

The CDR3 DNA follows: TGTGCCAGCAGCCAAGGGACAGGGGTAGGACAGCCCCAGCATTTT. Translated, it gives CASSQGTGVGQPQHF. The J gene is TRBJ1-5, the V gene TRBV7-9; 10 bases agree with TRBD1. Germline CDR1 SEHNR, CDR2 FQNEAQ (reference sequence). V dropped 5 bases and J dropped 7; count of bases not matched to a gene: 8. CDR3 length equals 15 residues.

CDR3 sequence reads: CAWSVINTGELFF. DNA of the CDR3: TGTGCCTGGAGTGTAATAAACACCGGGGAGCTGTTTTTT. The V and J genes are TRBV30 and TRBJ2-2; the D is unclear. Per the germline V gene, CDR1 is GTSNPN and CDR2 is SVGIG (reference sequence). The CDR3 totals 13 residues. Trimming removed 0 bases at V and 2 bases at J, with 4 bases between. The whole variable domain, remainder taken from reference TRBV30 and TRBJ2-2, is SQTIHQWPATLVQPVGSPLSLECTVEGTSNPNLYWYRQAAGRGLQLLFYSVGIGQISSEVPQNLSASRPQDRQFILSSKKLLLSDSGFYLCAWSVINTGELFFGEGSRLTVL.

Notes on this clone: The junction and the germline gene differ at one end; a read error may be behind it. The chain joins TRBV2 to TRBJ1-3; TRBD1 matches at 7 bases. The CDR3 consists of 14 residues. Germline V CDR1 and CDR2: SNHLY, FYNNEI. The CDR3 coding sequence is TGTGCCAGCAGAGGGACAGCCTCTGGAAACACCATACATTTT. This sequence encodes CASRGTASGNTIHF.

The chain couples TRBV6-5 to TRBJ1-5, with 7 nucleotides matching TRBD1. Germline CDR1 MNHEY, CDR2 SVGAGI. The length of the CDR3 is 15 residues. Losses at the gene ends were 7 bases for V and 4 bases for J; bases not matched to a gene: 10. The CDR3 DNA follows: TGTGCCAGCAAGGGGAAAACAGGGGTAAATCAGCCCCAGCATTTT. The encoded protein is CASKGKTGVNQPQHF.

The J gene is TRBJ2-3, the V gene TRBV5-5, with TRBD2 matching 13 bases. V lost 0 bases to trimming and J lost 0 bases; unmatched junction nucleotides: 1. CDR1 and CDR2 from the germline V gene are SGHKS and YYEKEE (reference sequence). This CDR3 region has 17 residues. The CDR3 loop is CASSLGLAGGSTDTQYF. The DNA of the CDR3 is TGTGCCAGCAGCTTGGGACTAGCGGGGGGTAGCACAGATACGCAGTATTTT. The full variable domain, rest sourced from reference TRBV5-5 and TRBJ2-3, is DAGVTQSPTHLIKTRGQQVTLRCSPISGHKSVSWYQQVLGQGPQFIFQYYEKEERGRGNFPDRFSARQFPNYSSELNVNALLLGDSALYLCASSLGLAGGSTDTQYFGPGTRLTVL.

The chain recombines TRBV24-1 with TRBJ2-1; 12 bases match TRBD2. Trimming at V came to 3 bases and at J to 6 bases, leaving 2 bases not matched to a gene. The CDR3 sequence is 15 residues long. From germline, CDR1 is KGHDR and CDR2 SFDVKD. CDR3 sequence reads: CATSDRTSGTNEQFF. Here the CDR3 DNA reads TGTGCCACCAGTGATCGGACTAGCGGGACCAATGAGCAGTTCTTC.

V usage is TRBV5-1 and J usage is TRBJ1-1, with a weak D call TRBD1 (6 bases). V lost 0 bases and J lost 4, with 10 bases in between. CDR1 and CDR2 from the germline V gene are SGHRS and YFSETQ. There are 14 residues in the CDR3. The CDR3 region is CASSLGRGTTEAFF. CDR3 nucleotides: TGCGCCAGCAGCTTGGGAAGGGGGACCACTGAAGCTTTCTTT.

The V and J genes are TRBV3-1 (or the pseudogene TRBV3-2) and TRBJ2-1; TRBD2 is a possible D gene (7 bases). Trimming shortened V by 3 bases and J by 6 bases, and 15 bases separated the two germline ends. The CDR3 extends over 15 amino acids. Germline CDR1 is LGHDT and CDR2 is YNNKEL (reference sequence). The CDR3 sequence is CASSQFGGQSNEQFF. CDR3 in DNA: TGTGCCAGCAGCCAGTTCGGGGGGCAAAGCAATGAGCAGTTCTTC.